At least ten counts were recorded for the clone carrying this T cell receptor (beta chain). This sample stems from a study of blood T cells in healthy people across ages. Alongside a J-beta primer mix, a sample-barcoded 5' primer served in a second PCR lasting about 6 to 11 cycles. TCRdb reprocessed the 5' RACE reads with MiXCR, giving one entry per CDR3 protein. The repertoire has 270,000 or so distinct CDR3 sequences, 25% to 30% of them found once; the top ten carry 29%. Germline V lookup: CDR1 SQVTM, CDR2 ANQGSEA. CDR3 length: 12 amino acids. The V end was cut by 6 bases, the J end by 7 bases, with 13 bases between.

The sample was blood. This clonotype was sampled from a woman aged 70-85 years in good health. The genes are TRBV29-1 and TRBJ2-1; the D gene is possibly TRBD1 (6 bases). This CDR3 is CSVKPTGNEQFF. The CDR3 nucleotides read TGCAGCGTCAAACCGACAGGAAATGAGCAGTTCTTC.